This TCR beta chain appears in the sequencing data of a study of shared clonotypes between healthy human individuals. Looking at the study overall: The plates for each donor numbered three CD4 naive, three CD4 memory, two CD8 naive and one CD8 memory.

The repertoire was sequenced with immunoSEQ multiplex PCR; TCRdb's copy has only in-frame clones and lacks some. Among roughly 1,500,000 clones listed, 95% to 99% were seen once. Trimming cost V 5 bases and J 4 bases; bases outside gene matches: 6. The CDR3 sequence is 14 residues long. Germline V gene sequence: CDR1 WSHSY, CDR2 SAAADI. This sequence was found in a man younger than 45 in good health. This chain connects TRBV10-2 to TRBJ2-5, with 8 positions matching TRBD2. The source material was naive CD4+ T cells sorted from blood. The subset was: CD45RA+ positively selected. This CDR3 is CASSTPGGSETQYF. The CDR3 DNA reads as TGCGCCAGCAGTACCCCGGGGGGGTCAGAGACCCAGTACTTC.